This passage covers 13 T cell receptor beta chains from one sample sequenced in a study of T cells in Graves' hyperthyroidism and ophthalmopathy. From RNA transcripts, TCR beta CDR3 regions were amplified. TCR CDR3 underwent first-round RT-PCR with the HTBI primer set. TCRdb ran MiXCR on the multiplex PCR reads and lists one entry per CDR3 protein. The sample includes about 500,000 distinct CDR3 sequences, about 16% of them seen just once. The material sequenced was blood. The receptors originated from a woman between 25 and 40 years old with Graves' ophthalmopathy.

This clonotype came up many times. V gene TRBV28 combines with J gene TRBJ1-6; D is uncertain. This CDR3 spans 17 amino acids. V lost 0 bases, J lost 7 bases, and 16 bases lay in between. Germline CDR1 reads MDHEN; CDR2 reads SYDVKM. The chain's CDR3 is CASSLWGHAGGNSPLHF. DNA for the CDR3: TGTGCCAGCAGTTTATGGGGCCACGCAGGCGGAAATTCACCCCTCCACTTT.

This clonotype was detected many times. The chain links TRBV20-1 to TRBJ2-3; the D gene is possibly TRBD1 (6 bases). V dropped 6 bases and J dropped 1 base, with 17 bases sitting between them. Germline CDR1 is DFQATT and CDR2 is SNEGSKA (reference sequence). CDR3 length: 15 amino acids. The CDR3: CSARRTELGTDTQYF. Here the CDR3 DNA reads TGCAGTGCCCGACGGACAGAGCTTGGCACAGATACGCAGTATTTT.

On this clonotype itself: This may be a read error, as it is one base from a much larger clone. The CDR3, as DNA: TGTGCCAGCTCACCACCGACAGGGACTAATGAAAAACTGGTTTTT. It yields the protein CASSPPTGTNEKLVF. V usage is TRBV18 and J usage is TRBJ1-4, with TRBD1 identical over 7 bases. The CDR3 is 15 residues long. Germline V lookup: CDR1 KGHSH, CDR2 LQKENI.

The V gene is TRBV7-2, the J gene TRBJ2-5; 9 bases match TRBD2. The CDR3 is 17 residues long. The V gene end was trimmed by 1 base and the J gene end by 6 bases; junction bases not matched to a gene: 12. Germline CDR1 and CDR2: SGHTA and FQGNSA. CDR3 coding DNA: TGTGCCAGCAGCTTAGACGGGTTAGCGGGAGTAACGAAGACCCAGTACTTC. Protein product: CASSLDGLAGVTKTQYF.

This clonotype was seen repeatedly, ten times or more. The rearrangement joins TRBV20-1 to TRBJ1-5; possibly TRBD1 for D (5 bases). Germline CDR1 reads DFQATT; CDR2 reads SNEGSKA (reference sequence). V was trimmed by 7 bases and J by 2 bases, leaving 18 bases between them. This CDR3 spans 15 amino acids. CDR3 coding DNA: TGCAGTGGAAGACGTGAAGGGGTCCGCAATCAGCCCCAGCATTTT. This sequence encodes CSGRREGVRNQPQHF.

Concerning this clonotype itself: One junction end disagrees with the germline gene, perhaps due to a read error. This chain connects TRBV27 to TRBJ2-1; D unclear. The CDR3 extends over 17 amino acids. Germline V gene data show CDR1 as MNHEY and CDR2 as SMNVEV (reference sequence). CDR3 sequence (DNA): TGTGCCAACAGTTCCCAAATGGTTGTGAACTCCTACAATGAGCAGTTCTTC. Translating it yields CANSSQMVVNSYNEQFF.

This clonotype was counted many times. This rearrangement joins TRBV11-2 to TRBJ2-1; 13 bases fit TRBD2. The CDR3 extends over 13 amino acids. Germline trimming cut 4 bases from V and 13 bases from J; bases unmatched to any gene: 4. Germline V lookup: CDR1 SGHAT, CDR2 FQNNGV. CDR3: CASSSGLAGPQFF. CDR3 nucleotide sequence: TGTGCCAGCAGCTCGGGACTAGCGGGGCCACAGTTCTTC.

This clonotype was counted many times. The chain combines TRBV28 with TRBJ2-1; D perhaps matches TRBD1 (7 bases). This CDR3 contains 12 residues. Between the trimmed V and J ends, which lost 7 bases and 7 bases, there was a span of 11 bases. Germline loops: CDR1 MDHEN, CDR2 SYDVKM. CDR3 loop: CASTQGGNEQFF. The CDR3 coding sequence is TGTGCCAGCACCCAGGGGGGTAATGAGCAGTTCTTC. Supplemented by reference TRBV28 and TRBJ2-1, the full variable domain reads DVKVTQSSRYLVKRTGEKVFLECVQDMDHENMFWYRQDPGLGLRLIYFSYDVKMKEKGDIPEGYSVSREKKERFSLILESASTNQTSMYLCASTQGGNEQFFGPGTRLTVL.

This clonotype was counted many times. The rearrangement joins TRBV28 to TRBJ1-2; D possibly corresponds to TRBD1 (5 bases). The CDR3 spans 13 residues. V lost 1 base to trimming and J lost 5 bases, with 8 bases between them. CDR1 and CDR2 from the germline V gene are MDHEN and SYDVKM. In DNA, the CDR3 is TGTGCCAGCAGTTTATTGGGGGGTTATGGCTACACCTTC. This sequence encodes CASSLLGGYGYTF.

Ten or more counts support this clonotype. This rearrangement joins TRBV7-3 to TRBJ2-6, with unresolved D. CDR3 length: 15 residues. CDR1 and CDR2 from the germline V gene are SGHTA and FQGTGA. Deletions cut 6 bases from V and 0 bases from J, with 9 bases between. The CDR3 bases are TGTGCCAGCAGATTGACCGGCTCTGGGGCCAACGTCCTGACTTTC. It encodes CASRLTGSGANVLTF.

The CDR3 nucleotides read TGTGCCAGCAGCACCGGGACTAGCGGGAGGGCCGAGGAGACCCAGTACTTC. This codes for CASSTGTSGRAEETQYF. The V gene is TRBV12-3 or TRBV12-4, the J gene TRBJ2-5, with 16 bases matching TRBD2. The CDR3 loop spans 17 amino acids. The trim removed 6 bases at V and 5 bases at J, leaving 9 bases unmatched.

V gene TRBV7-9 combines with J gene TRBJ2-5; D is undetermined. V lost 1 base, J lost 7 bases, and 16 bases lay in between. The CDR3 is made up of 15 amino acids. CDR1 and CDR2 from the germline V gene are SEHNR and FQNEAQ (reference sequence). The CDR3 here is CASSLDFAYKMTQYF. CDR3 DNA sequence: TGTGCCAGCAGCTTAGATTTCGCCTACAAGATGACCCAGTACTTC.

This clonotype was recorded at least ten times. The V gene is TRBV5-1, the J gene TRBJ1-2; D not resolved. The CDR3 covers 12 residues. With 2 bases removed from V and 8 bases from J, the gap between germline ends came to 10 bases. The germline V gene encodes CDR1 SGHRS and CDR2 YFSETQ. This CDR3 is CASSFTGDGYTF. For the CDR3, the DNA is TGCGCCAGCAGCTTTACCGGCGACGGCTACACCTTC. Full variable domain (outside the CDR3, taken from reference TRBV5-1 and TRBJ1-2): KAGVTQTPRYLIKTRGQQVTLSCSPISGHRSVSWYQQTPGQGLQFLFEYFSETQRNKGNFPGRFSGRQFSNSRSEMNVSTLELGDSALYLCASSFTGDGYTFGSGTRLTVV.